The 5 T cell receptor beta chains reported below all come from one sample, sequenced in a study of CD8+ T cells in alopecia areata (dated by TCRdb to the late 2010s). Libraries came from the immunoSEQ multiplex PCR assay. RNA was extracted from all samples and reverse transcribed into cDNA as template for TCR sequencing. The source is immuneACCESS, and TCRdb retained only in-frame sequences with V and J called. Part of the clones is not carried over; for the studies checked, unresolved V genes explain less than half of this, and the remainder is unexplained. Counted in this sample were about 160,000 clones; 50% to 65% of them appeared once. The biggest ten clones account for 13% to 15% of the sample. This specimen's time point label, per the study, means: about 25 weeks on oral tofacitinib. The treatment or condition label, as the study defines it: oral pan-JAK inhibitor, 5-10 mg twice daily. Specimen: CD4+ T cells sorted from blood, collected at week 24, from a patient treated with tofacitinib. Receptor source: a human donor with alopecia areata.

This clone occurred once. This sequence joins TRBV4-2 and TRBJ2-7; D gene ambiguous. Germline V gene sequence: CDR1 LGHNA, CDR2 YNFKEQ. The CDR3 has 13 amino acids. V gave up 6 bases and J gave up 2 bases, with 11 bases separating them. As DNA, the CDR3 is TGTGCCAGCAGTGCGAGACCCACCTACGAGCAGTACTTC. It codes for CASSARPTYEQYF.

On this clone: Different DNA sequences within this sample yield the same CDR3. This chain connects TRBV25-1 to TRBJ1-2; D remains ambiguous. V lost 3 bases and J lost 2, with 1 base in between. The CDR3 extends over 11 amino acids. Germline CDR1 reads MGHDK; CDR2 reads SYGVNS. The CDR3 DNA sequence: TGTGCCAGCAGTGAGAACTATGGCTACACCTTC. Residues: CASSENYGYTF.

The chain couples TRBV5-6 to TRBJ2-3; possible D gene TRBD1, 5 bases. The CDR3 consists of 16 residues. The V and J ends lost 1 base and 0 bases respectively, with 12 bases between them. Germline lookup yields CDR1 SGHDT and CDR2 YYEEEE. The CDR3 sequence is CASSLPGQGSTDTQYF. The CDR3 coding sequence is TGTGCCAGCAGCTTGCCTGGACAAGGTAGCACAGATACGCAGTATTTT.

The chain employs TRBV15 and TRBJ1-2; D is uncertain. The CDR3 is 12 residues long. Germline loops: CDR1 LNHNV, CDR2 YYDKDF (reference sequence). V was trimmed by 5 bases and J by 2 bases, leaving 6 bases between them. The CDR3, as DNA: TGTGCCACCAGCGCAGTGAACTATGGCTACACCTTC. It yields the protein CATSAVNYGYTF.

The DNA for the CDR3 is TGTGCCAGCAGCTTAAGTCGGAGAAACGAGCAGTACTTC. Translating it yields CASSLSRRNEQYF. The rearrangement links TRBV7-8 to TRBJ2-7, with no clear D. The CDR3 is 13 amino acids. V shed 2 bases and J shed 5 bases, with 10 bases lying between them. The germline CDR1 and CDR2 sequences are SGHVS and FQNEAQ.